The rows below give T cell receptor beta chains drawn from one sample of a study of PD-1 blockade in classical Hodgkin lymphoma. Only in-frame clones appear in the TCRdb table, and some are missing; sequencing was by immunoSEQ multiplex PCR. The sample yields fewer than 45,000 clones, over 65% seen once. The material was peripheral blood mononuclear cells (PBMCs), obtained at baseline. All receptors come from a human donor with classical Hodgkin lymphoma. Both conserved end residues are part of each CDR3. The D gene is left open where the match is weak. Expanded clones get a size class; other rows say once, few or many, or leave the size out.

clone_size: .; j_call: TRBJ2-1; v_call: TRBV9; d_call: TRBD2; cdr3_nt: TGTGCCAGCAGCGCCACGGGACTAGGCGGGTATGAGCAGTTCTTC; cdr3_aa: CASSATGLGGYEQFF
clone_size: .; j_call: TRBJ1-4; v_call: TRBV5-8; d_call: .; cdr3_nt: TGTGCCAGCAGCTTGGGCGCGGGCCCCGGTGAAAAACTGTTTTTT; cdr3_aa: CASSLGAGPGEKLFF
clone_size: .; j_call: TRBJ2-7; v_call: TRBV29-1; d_call: .; cdr3_nt: TGCAGCTTCCGACGGGACACCACCTACGAGCAGTACTTC; cdr3_aa: CSFRRDTTYEQYF
clone_size: .; j_call: TRBJ2-3; v_call: TRBV6-1; d_call: TRBD1; cdr3_nt: TGTGCCAGCAGTGTAAAGGACAGGGGCACAGATACGCAGTATTTT; cdr3_aa: CASSVKDRGTDTQYF
clone_size: .; j_call: TRBJ2-2; v_call: TRBV21-1; d_call: .; cdr3_nt: TGTGCCAGCAGCAAGAAACAGCGGGAGGGCCAGGGGGAGCTGTTTTTT; cdr3_aa: CASSKKQREGQGELFF
clone_size: once; j_call: TRBJ2-7; v_call: TRBV27; d_call: .; cdr3_nt: TGTGCCAGCAGTTTACTCGACAGGCCCTACGAGCAGTACTTC; cdr3_aa: CASSLLDRPYEQYF
clone_size: .; j_call: TRBJ1-1; v_call: TRBV18; d_call: .; cdr3_nt: TGTGCCAGCTCACCCCTGGATATAGTGAACACTGAAGCTTTCTTT; cdr3_aa: CASSPLDIVNTEAFF
clone_size: .; j_call: TRBJ2-7; v_call: TRBV6-6; d_call: TRBD2; cdr3_nt: TGTGCCAGCAGTTCTAGCGGGCCTACCTACGAGCAGTACTTC; cdr3_aa: CASSSSGPTYEQYF
clone_size: .; j_call: TRBJ2-7; v_call: TRBV4-1; d_call: TRBD1; cdr3_nt: TGCGCCAGCAGCCAGCCCCGGGACAGGGGAGGCGAGCAGTACTTC; cdr3_aa: CASSQPRDRGGEQYF
clone_size: .; j_call: TRBJ2-2; v_call: TRBV19; d_call: TRBD2; cdr3_nt: TGTGCCAGTAGTACCCTGACTAGCGTAATCGGGGAGCTGTTTTTT; cdr3_aa: CASSTLTSVIGELFF
clone_size: .; j_call: TRBJ2-3; v_call: TRBV2; d_call: .; cdr3_nt: TGTGCCAGCACTATCACTGGCGGGACCCCGACAGATACGCAGTATTTT; cdr3_aa: CASTITGGTPTDTQYF
clone_size: few; j_call: TRBJ1-1; v_call: TRBV7-8; d_call: .; cdr3_nt: TGTGCCAGCAGCTCACACGAACTGCTCCTAGAAGCTTTCTTT; cdr3_aa: CASSSHELLLEAFF
clone_size: .; j_call: TRBJ1-1; v_call: TRBV27; d_call: TRBD1; cdr3_nt: TGTGCCAGCAGTTTAACAGGGGCTGCTGAAGCTTTCTTT; cdr3_aa: CASSLTGAAEAFF
clone_size: .; j_call: TRBJ2-1; v_call: TRBV19; d_call: .; cdr3_nt: TGTGCCAGTAGTCCTAGGAGCGGAACCTCCTACAATGAGCAGTTCTTC; cdr3_aa: CASSPRSGTSYNEQFF
clone_size: .; j_call: TRBJ2-6; v_call: TRBV7-2; d_call: .; cdr3_nt: TGTGCCAGCAACGGGCAGACAGGGGCCAACGTCCTGACTTTC; cdr3_aa: CASNGQTGANVLTF
clone_size: .; j_call: TRBJ1-6; v_call: TRBV6-5; d_call: .; cdr3_nt: TGTGCCAGCAGTTTAGGACAAGACAATTCACCCCTCCACTTT; cdr3_aa: CASSLGQDNSPLHF
clone_size: .; j_call: TRBJ1-2; v_call: TRBV6-5; d_call: .; cdr3_nt: TGTGCCAGCAGTTACTCACCCCAAGTAGGTGGCTATGGCTACACCTTC; cdr3_aa: CASSYSPQVGGYGYTF
clone_size: .; j_call: TRBJ1-2; v_call: TRBV9; d_call: .; cdr3_nt: TGTGCCAGCAGCGCGTTTGAGAACTATGGCTACACCTTC; cdr3_aa: CASSAFENYGYTF
clone_size: many; j_call: TRBJ2-7; v_call: TRBV28; d_call: .; cdr3_nt: TGTGCCAGCAGTTTAGGTATTGGGTACGAGCAGTACTTC; cdr3_aa: CASSLGIGYEQYF
clone_size: .; j_call: TRBJ2-2; v_call: TRBV19; d_call: TRBD1; cdr3_nt: TGTGCCAGTACAGTTATATCTCTCGGGACAGGAACCGGGGAGCTGTTTTTT; cdr3_aa: CASTVISLGTGTGELFF
clone_size: once; j_call: TRBJ2-2; v_call: TRBV28; d_call: TRBD1; cdr3_nt: TGTGCCAGCAGAGAGGACAGGGGGGCCGGGGAGCTGTTTTTT; cdr3_aa: CASREDRGAGELFF
clone_size: .; j_call: TRBJ2-7; v_call: TRBV5-1; d_call: TRBD1; cdr3_nt: TGCGCCAGCAGCTCCGGGACAGGGGACGAGCAGTACTTC; cdr3_aa: CASSSGTGDEQYF
clone_size: .; j_call: TRBJ1-6; v_call: TRBV28; d_call: .; cdr3_nt: TGTGCCAGCAGTTTATTCCAGGATTCACCCCTCCACTTT; cdr3_aa: CASSLFQDSPLHF
clone_size: .; j_call: TRBJ2-3; v_call: TRBV2; d_call: TRBD2; cdr3_nt: TGTGCCAGCAGGGGACTAACAACAGATACGCAGTATTTT; cdr3_aa: CASRGLTTDTQYF
clone_size: once; j_call: TRBJ2-3; v_call: TRBV10-2; d_call: .; cdr3_nt: TGCGCCAGCAGTAGAGTGGGCACAGATACGCAGTATTTT; cdr3_aa: CASSRVGTDTQYF
clone_size: .; j_call: TRBJ1-1; v_call: TRBV4-1; d_call: .; cdr3_nt: TGTGCCAGCAGCCAAGGGAGCGGGGGGTCTGAAGCTTTCTTT; cdr3_aa: CASSQGSGGSEAFF
clone_size: few; j_call: TRBJ2-5; v_call: TRBV4-2; d_call: .; cdr3_nt: TGTGCCAGCAGCCAAGGGTCCCTTGGTTCAGCCGAGGAGACCCAGTACTTC; cdr3_aa: CASSQGSLGSAEETQYF
clone_size: .; j_call: TRBJ2-7; v_call: TRBV25-1; d_call: .; cdr3_nt: TGTGCCAGCAGATCGGACGGCCCGCCGTACTTC; cdr3_aa: CASRSDGPPYF
clone_size: once; j_call: TRBJ1-1; v_call: TRBV27; d_call: .; cdr3_nt: TGTGCCAGCAGCCTGGGACAGAACACTGAAGCTTTCTTT; cdr3_aa: CASSLGQNTEAFF
clone_size: .; j_call: TRBJ1-2; v_call: TRBV19; d_call: .; cdr3_nt: TGTGCCAGTAGTATAAGGGGGGGTACGGCGTCCAGCTATGGCTACACCTTC; cdr3_aa: CASSIRGGTASSYGYTF
clone_size: .; j_call: TRBJ2-3; v_call: TRBV9; d_call: .; cdr3_nt: TGTGCCAGCAGCGCAGAGGGAGGAAGCACAGATACGCAGTATTTT; cdr3_aa: CASSAEGGSTDTQYF
clone_size: .; j_call: TRBJ2-1; v_call: TRBV27; d_call: TRBD2; cdr3_nt: TGTGCCAGCAGGGGTCGGCGGGAGGGCCCCGATGAGCAGTTCTTC; cdr3_aa: CASRGRREGPDEQFF